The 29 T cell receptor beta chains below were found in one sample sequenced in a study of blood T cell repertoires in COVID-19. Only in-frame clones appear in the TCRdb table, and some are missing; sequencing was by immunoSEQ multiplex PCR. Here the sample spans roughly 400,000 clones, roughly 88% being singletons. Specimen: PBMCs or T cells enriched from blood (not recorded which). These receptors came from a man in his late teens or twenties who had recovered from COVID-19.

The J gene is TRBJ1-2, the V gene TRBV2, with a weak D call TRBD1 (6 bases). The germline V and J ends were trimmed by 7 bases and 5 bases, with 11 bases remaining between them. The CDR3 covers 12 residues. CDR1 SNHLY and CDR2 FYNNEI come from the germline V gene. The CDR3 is CASTDQGYGYTF. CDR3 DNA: TGTGCCAGCACGGACCAGGGGTATGGCTACACCTTC.

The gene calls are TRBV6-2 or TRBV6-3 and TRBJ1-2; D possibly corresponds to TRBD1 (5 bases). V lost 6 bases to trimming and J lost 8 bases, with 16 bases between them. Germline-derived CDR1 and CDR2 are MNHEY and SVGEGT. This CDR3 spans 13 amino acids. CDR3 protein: CASSQTGGLGYTF. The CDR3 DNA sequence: TGTGCCAGCAGCCAAACAGGAGGGCTCGGCTACACCTTC.

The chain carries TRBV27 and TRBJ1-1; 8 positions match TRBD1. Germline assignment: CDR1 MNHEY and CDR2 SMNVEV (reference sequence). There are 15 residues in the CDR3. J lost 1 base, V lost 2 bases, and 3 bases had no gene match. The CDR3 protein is CASSLQGQANTEAFF. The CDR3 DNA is TGTGCCAGCAGTTTACAGGGACAGGCGAACACTGAAGCTTTCTTT.

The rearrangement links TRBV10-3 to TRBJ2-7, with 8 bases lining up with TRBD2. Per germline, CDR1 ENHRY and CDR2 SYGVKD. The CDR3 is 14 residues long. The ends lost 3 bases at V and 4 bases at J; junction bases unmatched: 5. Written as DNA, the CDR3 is TGTGCCATCAGTGACCATGGACTAGCATACGAGCAGTACTTC. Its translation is CAISDHGLAYEQYF.

DNA for the CDR3: TGTGCCAGCAGTGAAGTTCTTCGAGGGCACAATCAGCCCCAGCATTTT. This gives the protein CASSEVLRGHNQPQHF. The chain recombines TRBV6-1 with TRBJ1-5, with D uncertain. The V gene lost 1 base and the J gene lost 3 bases, with 13 bases spanning the gap. Germline CDR1 MNHNS, CDR2 SASEGT. This CDR3 contains 16 residues.

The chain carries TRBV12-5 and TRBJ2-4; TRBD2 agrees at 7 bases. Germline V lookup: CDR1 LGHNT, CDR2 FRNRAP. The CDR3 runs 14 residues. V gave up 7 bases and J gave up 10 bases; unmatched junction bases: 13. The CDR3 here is CASDNGGRGGIQYF. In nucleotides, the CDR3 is TGTGCTAGTGACAACGGGGGGAGAGGAGGGATTCAGTACTTC.

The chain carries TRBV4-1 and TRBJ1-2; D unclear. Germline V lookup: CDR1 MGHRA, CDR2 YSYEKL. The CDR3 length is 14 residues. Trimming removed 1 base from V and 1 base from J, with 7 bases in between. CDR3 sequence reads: CASSQVGSNYGYTF. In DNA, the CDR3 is TGCGCCAGCAGCCAAGTGGGCAGTAACTATGGCTACACCTTC.

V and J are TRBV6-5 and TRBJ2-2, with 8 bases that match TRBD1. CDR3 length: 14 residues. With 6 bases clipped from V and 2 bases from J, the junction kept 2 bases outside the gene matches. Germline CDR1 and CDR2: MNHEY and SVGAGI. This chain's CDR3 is CASRGTGNTGELFF. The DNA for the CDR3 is TGTGCCAGCAGGGGGACAGGAAACACCGGGGAGCTGTTTTTT.

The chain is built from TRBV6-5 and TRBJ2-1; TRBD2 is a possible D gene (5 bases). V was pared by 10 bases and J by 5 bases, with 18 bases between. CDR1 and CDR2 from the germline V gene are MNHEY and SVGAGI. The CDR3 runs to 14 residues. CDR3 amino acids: CATAEERNNNEQFF. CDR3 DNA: TGTGCCACCGCCGAGGAGCGGAACAACAATGAGCAGTTCTTC.

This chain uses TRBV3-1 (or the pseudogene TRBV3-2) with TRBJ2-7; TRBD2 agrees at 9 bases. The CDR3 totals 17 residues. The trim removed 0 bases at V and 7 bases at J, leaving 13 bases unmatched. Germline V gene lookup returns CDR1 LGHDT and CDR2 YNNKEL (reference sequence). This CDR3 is CASSQDSASGTAGEQYF. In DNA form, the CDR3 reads TGTGCCAGCAGCCAAGATTCGGCTAGCGGGACTGCGGGGGAGCAGTACTTC.

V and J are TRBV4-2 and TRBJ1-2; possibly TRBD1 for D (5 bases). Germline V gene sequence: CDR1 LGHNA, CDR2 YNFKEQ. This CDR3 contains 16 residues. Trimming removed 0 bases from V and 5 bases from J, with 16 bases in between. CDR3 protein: CASSQEGPGPKYGYTF. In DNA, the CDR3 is TGTGCCAGCAGCCAAGAGGGCCCAGGGCCGAAATATGGCTACACCTTC.

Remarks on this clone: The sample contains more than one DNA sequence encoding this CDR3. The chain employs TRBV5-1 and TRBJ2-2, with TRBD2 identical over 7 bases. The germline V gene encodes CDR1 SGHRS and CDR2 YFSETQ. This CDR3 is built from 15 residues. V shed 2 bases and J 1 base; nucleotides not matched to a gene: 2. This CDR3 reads CASSLAGRNTGELFF. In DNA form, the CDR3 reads TGCGCCAGCAGCTTAGCGGGACGGAACACCGGGGAGCTGTTTTTT.

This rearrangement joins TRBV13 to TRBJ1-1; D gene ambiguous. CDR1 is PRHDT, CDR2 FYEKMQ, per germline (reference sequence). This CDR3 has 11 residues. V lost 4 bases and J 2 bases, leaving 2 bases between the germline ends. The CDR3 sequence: CASSSNTEAFF. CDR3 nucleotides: TGTGCCAGCAGCTCAAACACTGAAGCTTTCTTT.

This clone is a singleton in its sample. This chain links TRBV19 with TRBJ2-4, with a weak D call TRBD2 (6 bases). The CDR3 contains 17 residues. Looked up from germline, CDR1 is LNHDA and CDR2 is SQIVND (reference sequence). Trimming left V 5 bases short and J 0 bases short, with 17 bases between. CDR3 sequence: CASSPVSGELAKNIQYF. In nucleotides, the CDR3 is TGTGCCAGTAGTCCTGTTAGCGGAGAACTAGCCAAAAACATTCAGTACTTC. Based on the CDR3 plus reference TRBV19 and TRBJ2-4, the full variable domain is DGGITQSPKYLFRKEGQNVTLSCEQNLNHDAMYWYRQDPGQGLRLIYYSQIVNDFQKGDIAEGYSVSREKKESFPLTVTSAQKNPTAFYLCASSPVSGELAKNIQYFGAGTRLSVL.

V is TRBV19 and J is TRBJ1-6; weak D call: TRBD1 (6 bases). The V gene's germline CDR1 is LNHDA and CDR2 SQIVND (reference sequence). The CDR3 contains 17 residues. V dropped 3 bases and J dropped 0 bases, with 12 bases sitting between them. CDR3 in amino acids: CASSMGAESSYNSPLHF. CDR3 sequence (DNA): TGTGCCAGTAGTATGGGGGCAGAGAGCTCCTATAATTCACCCCTCCACTTT. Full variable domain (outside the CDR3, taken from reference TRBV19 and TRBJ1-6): DGGITQSPKYLFRKEGQNVTLSCEQNLNHDAMYWYRQDPGQGLRLIYYSQIVNDFQKGDIAEGYSVSREKKESFPLTVTSAQKNPTAFYLCASSMGAESSYNSPLHFGNGTRLTVT.

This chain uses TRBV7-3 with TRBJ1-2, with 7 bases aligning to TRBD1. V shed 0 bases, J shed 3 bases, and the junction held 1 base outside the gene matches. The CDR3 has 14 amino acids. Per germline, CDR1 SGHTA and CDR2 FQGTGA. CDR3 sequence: CASSLTGTDYGYTF. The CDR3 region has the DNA TGTGCCAGCAGCTTAACAGGGACAGACTATGGCTACACCTTC.

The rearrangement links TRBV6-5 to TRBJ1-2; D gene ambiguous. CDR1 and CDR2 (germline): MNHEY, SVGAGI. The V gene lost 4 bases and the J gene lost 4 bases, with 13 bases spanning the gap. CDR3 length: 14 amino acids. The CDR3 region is CASSSLGRGYGYTF. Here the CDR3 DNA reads TGTGCCAGCAGTTCCCTAGGGCGGGGCTATGGCTACACCTTC.

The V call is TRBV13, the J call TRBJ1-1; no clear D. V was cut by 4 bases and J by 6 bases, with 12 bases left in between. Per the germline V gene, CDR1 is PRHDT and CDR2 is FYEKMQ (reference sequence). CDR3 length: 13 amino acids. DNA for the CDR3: TGTGCCAGCAGCTCAAATGTTCGAGCTGAAGCTTTCTTT. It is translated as CASSSNVRAEAFF.

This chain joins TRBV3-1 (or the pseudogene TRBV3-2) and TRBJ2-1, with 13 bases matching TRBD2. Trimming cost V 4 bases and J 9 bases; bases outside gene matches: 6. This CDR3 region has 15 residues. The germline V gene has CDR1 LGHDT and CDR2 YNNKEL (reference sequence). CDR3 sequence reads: CASSRLGLAGVEQFF. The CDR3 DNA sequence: TGTGCCAGCAGCCGACTCGGACTAGCGGGGGTTGAGCAGTTCTTC.

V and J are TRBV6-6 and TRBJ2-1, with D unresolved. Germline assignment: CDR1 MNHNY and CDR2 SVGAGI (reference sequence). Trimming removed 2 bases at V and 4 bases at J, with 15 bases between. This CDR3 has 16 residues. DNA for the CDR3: TGTGCCAGCAGTTACCGTCGGTCCCTTACTTACAATGAGCAGTTCTTC. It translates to CASSYRRSLTYNEQFF.

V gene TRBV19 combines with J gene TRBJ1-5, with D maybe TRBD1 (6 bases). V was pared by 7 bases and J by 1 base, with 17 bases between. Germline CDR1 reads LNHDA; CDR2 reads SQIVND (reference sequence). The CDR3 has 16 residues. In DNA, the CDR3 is TGTGCCAGTAACCAGGACAGTCTACACAGCAATCAGCCCCAGCATTTT. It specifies CASNQDSLHSNQPQHF.

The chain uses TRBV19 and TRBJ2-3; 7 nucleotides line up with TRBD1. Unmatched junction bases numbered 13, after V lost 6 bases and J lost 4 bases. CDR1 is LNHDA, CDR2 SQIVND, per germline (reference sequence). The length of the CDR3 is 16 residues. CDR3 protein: CASSGTAATLADTQYF. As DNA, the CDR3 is TGTGCCAGTAGCGGGACAGCTGCCACCCTAGCAGATACGCAGTATTTT.

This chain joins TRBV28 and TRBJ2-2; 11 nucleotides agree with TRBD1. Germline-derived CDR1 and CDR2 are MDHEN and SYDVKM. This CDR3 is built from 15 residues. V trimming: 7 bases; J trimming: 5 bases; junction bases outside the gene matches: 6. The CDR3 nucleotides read TGTGCCAGCACTAAACGGGACAGGGGGACCGGGGAGCTGTTTTTT. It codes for CASTKRDRGTGELFF.

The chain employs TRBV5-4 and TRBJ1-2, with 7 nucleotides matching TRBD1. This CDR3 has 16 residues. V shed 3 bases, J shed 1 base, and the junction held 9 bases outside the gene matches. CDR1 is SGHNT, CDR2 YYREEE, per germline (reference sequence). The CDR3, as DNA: TGTGCCAGCAGCTCTCAGACAGGGCGGGATAACTATGGCTACACCTTC. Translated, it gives CASSSQTGRDNYGYTF.

The CDR3 bases are TGTGCCAGCAGAAACTCAGGGGCATTACAGCCCCAGCATTTT. This translates into CASRNSGALQPQHF. J is TRBJ1-5 and V is TRBV6-5; D perhaps matches TRBD1 (6 bases). V lost 6 bases and J lost 7, with 16 bases in between. CDR1 is MNHEY and CDR2 is SVGAGI in the germline V gene. The CDR3 sequence is 14 residues long.

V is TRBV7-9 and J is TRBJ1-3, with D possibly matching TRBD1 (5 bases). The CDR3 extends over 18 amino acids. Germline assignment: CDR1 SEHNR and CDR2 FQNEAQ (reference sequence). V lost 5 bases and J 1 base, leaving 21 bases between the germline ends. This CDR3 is CASSPLIPGGLSGNTIYF. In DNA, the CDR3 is TGTGCCAGCAGCCCTCTCATCCCGGGGGGTCTTTCTGGAAACACCATATATTTT.

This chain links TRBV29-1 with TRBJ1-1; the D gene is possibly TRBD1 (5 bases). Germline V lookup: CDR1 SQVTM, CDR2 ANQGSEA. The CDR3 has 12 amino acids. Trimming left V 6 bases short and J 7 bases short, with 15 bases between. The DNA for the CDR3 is TGCAGCGTACACCTGTGGGGGGGTGAAGCTTTCTTT. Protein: CSVHLWGGEAFF.

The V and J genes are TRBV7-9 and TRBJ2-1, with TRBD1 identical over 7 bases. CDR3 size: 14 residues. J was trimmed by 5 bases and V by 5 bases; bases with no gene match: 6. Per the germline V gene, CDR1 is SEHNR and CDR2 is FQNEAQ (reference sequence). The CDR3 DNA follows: TGTGCCAGCAGCGTTCGACAGGGAGACAATGAGCAGTTCTTC. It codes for CASSVRQGDNEQFF. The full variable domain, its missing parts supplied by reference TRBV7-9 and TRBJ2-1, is DTGVSQNPRHKITKRGQNVTFRCDPISEHNRLYWYRQTLGQGPEFLTYFQNEAQLEKSRLLSDRFSAERPKGSFSTLEIQRTEQGDSAMYLCASSVRQGDNEQFFGPGTRLTVL.

The CDR3, as DNA: TGTGCCAGCAGTCCCGGGACAGCAATGAACACTGAAGCTTTCTTT. Encoded protein: CASSPGTAMNTEAFF. V and J are TRBV27 and TRBJ1-1; TRBD1 aligns across 7 bases. J gave up 0 bases and V 5 bases, and 6 bases lay outside the gene matches. This CDR3 contains 15 residues. Looked up from germline, CDR1 is MNHEY and CDR2 is SMNVEV (reference sequence).